This T cell receptor (beta chain) was sequenced during a study of blood T cell repertoires in COVID-19. The overall study: Some COVID-19 samples were acute and others convalescent; all came from the United States, Italy and Spain. PBMCs, B-cell-depleted T cells, or T cells provided the cDNA or gDNA that made up the material.

As processed by the authors: How many nucleated cells were present was estimated from reference gene primer amplification. The data were produced by immunoSEQ multiplex PCR, yet TCRdb's version contains in-frame clones alone and is incomplete. That table supplies the V and J calls and clone size; D and trimming were determined from the DNA. This sample has some 120,000 clones; 88% occur once, and the top ten carry about 1%. The ends were cut back, 8 bases at V and 4 bases at J, with 14 bases in the middle. This CDR3 comprises 13 residues. The germline gives CDR1 LNHNV, CDR2 YYDKDF (reference sequence).

The TCR comes from a woman between 50 and 59 years old with active or convalescent COVID-19. The chain combines TRBV15 with TRBJ1-2, with D possibly matching TRBD1 (5 bases). The sequenced sample was peripheral blood. CDR3 in DNA: TGTGCCACCCGGCAGGGAGGCGGCTATGGCTACACCTTC. Amino acid sequence: CATRQGGGYGYTF.